This T cell receptor (beta chain) is from a study of blood T cell repertoires in COVID-19. On the study more broadly: Samples came from the United States, Italy and Spain, spanning acute and convalescent COVID-19.

In the original processing: Amplifying reference gene primers gave estimates of nucleated cell counts. Profiled with immunoSEQ multiplex PCR; TCRdb holds only in-frame clones, not every one. The DNA gave D and trimming, while V, J and clone size come from that table. The sample has 95,000 to 120,000 clones; 85% to 90% are singletons. With V trimmed by 4 bases and J by 8 bases, 9 bases remained unmatched. The CDR3 loop spans 15 amino acids. Germline assignment: CDR1 LGHDT and CDR2 YNNKEL (reference sequence). Material: peripheral blood. The chain couples TRBV3-1 (or the pseudogene TRBV3-2) to TRBJ2-1; 9 nucleotides line up with TRBD2. This clonotype was obtained from a woman between 50 and 59 years old with acute or convalescent COVID-19. This chain's CDR3 is CASSPGLAGLDEQFF. CDR3 nucleotides: TGTGCCAGCAGCCCGGGACTAGCCGGTTTGGATGAGCAGTTCTTC.